This T cell receptor beta chain was identified during a study of blood T cell repertoires in COVID-19. Two negative PCRs, clearance, or symptom resolution characterized the recovered Cohort 3 donors. Repertoires were generated with immunoSEQ multiplex PCR, while TCRdb's copy carries only in-frame clones and drops some. This sample has about 260,000 clones, with more than 70% found just once. CDR3 size: 16 residues. Trimming took 6 bases from V and 2 from J, leaving 18 bases between them. Germline V lookup: CDR1 MNHEY, CDR2 SMNVEV (reference sequence). Source material: PBMCs or T cells enriched from blood (not recorded which). The origin of this receptor is a woman in her 50s who had recovered from COVID-19. The V gene is TRBV27, the J gene TRBJ2-3, with D perhaps TRBD1 (6 bases). The CDR3 here is CASRSSTGYYTDTQYF. CDR3 in DNA: TGTGCCAGCAGGTCCTCGACAGGTTACTACACAGATACGCAGTATTTT.